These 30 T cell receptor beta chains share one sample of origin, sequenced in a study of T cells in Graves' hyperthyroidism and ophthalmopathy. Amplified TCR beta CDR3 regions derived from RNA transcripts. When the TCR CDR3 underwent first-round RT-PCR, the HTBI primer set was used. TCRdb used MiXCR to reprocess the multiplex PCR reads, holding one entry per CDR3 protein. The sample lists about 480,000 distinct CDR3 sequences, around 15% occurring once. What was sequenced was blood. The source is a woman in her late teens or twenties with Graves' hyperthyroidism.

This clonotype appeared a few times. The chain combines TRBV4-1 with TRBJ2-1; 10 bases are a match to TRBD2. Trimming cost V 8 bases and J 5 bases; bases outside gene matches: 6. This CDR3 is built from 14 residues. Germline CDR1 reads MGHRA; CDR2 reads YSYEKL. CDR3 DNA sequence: TGCGCCAGCGCTTCTAGCGGGAGCCACAATGAGCAGTTCTTC. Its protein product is CASASSGSHNEQFF.

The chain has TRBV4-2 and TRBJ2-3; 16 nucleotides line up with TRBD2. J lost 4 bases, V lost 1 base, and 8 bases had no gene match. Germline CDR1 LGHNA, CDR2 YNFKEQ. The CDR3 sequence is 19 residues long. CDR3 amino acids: CASSQAGTSGRAGSDTQYF. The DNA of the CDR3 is TGTGCCAGCAGCCAAGCCGGGACTAGCGGGAGGGCCGGCTCAGATACGCAGTATTTT.

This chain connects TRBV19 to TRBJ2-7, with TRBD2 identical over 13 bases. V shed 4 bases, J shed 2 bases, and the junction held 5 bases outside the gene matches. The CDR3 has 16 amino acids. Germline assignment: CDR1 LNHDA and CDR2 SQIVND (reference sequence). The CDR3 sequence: CASSNRTSGSPYEQYV. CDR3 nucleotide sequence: TGTGCCAGTAGTAACCGGACTAGCGGGAGTCCCTACGAGCAGTACGTC.

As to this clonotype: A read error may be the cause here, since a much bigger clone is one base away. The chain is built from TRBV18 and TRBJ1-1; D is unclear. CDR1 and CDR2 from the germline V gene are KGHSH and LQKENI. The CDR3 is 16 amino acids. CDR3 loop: CANSPPPVAADTEAFF. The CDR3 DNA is TGTGCCAACTCACCGCCCCCCGTAGCCGCGGACACTGAAGCTTTCTTT.

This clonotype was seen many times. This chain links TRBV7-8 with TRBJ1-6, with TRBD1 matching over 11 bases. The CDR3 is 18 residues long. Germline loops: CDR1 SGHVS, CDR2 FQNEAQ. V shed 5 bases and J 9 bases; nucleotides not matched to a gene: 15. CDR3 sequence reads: CASSTTDRGRLGFSPLHF. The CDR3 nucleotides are TGTGCCAGCAGCACCACGGACAGGGGGCGGCTGGGTTTTTCACCCCTCCACTTT.

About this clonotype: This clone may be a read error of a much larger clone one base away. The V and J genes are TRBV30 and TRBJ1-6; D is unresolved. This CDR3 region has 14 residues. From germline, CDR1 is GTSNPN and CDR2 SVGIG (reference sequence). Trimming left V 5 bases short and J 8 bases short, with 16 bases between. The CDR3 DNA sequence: TGTGCCTGGGTAGCGGCCTACCAATATTCACCCCTCCACTTT. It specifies CAWVAAYQYSPLHF.

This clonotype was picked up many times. The CDR3 reads CASTQTIEQGGELFF. DNA for the CDR3: TGTGCCAGCACCCAGACTATCGAACAGGGCGGGGAGCTGTTTTTT. The chain has TRBV2 and TRBJ2-2, with D perhaps TRBD1 (6 bases). CDR3 size: 15 residues. The V and J ends lost 7 bases and 7 bases respectively, with 19 bases between them. The germline V gene has CDR1 SNHLY and CDR2 FYNNEI.

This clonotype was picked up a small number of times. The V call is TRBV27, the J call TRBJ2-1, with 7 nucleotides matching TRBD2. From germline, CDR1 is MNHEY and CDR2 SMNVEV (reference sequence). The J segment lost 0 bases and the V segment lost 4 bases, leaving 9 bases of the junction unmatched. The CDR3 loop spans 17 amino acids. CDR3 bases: TGTGCCAGCAGTTCGTCTTTAGCGGGTAGCTCCTACAATGAGCAGTTCTTC. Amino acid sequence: CASSSSLAGSSYNEQFF.

The CDR3 here is CASRGDSEQYV. The CDR3 region has the DNA TGTGCCAGCAGGGGGGACTCCGAGCAGTACGTC. This rearrangement joins TRBV7-8 to TRBJ2-7, with D possibly matching TRBD2 (6 bases). This CDR3 spans 11 amino acids. CDR1 SGHVS and CDR2 FQNEAQ come from the germline V gene. Between the trimmed V and J ends, which lost 6 bases and 6 bases, there was a span of 9 bases.

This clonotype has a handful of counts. The CDR3 sequence is CASSSGPEPYEQYV. The DNA for the CDR3 is TGTGCCAGCAGTTCAGGACCAGAACCCTACGAGCAGTACGTC. The rearrangement links TRBV5-5 to TRBJ2-7, with D uncertain. The germline V and J ends were trimmed by 5 bases and 2 bases, with 14 bases remaining between them. The CDR3 spans 14 residues. CDR1 and CDR2 (germline): SGHKS, YYEKEE (reference sequence).

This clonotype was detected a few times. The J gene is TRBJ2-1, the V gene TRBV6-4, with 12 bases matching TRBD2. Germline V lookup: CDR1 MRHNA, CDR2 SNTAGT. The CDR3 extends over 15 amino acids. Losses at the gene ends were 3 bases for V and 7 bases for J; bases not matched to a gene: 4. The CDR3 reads CASSDLAGGLNEQFF. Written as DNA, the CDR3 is TGTGCCAGCAGTGATCTAGCGGGAGGGCTTAATGAGCAGTTCTTC.

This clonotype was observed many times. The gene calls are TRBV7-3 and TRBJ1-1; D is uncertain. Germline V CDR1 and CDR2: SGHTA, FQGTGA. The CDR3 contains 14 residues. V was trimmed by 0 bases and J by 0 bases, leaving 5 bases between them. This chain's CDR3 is CASSLTPVNTEAFF. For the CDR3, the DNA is TGTGCCAGCAGCTTAACTCCAGTGAACACTGAAGCTTTCTTT.

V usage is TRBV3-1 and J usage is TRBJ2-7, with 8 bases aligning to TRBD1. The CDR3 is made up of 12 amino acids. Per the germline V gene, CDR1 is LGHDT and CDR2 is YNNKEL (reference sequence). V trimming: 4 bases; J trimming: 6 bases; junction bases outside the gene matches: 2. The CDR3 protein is CASSLGQGEQYF. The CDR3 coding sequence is TGTGCCAGCAGCCTCGGACAGGGCGAGCAGTACTTC.

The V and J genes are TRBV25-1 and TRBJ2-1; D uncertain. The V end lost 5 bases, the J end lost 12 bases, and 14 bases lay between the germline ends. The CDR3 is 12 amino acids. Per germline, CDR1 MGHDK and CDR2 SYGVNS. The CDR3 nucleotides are TGTGCCAGCAGTCCGCAACCCTTGGTGCAGTTCTTC. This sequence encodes CASSPQPLVQFF.

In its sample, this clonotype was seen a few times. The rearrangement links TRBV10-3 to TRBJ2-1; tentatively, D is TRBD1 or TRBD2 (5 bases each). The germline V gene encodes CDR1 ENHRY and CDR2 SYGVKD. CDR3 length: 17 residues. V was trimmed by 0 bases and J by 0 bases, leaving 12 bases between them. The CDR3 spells CAISESEGTPSYNEQFF. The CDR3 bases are TGTGCCATCAGTGAGTCAGAAGGGACGCCCTCCTACAATGAGCAGTTCTTC.

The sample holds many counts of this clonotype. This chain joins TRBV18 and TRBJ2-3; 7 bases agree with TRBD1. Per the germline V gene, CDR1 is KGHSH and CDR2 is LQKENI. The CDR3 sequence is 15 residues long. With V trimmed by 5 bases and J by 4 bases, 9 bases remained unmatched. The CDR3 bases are TGTGCCAGCTCATACCAGGACAGGCGCGCAGATACGCAGTATTTT. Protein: CASSYQDRRADTQYF. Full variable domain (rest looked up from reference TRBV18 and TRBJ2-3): NAGVMQNPRHLVRRRGQEARLRCSPMKGHSHVYWYRQLPEEGLKFMVYLQKENIIDESGMPKERFSAEFPKEGPSILRIQQVVRGDSAAYFCASSYQDRRADTQYFGPGTRLTVL.

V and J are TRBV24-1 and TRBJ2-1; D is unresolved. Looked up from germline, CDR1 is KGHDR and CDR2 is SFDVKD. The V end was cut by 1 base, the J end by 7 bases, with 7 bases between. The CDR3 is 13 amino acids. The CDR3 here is CATSDFIGNEQFF. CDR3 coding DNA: TGTGCCACCAGTGATTTTATAGGAAATGAGCAGTTCTTC.

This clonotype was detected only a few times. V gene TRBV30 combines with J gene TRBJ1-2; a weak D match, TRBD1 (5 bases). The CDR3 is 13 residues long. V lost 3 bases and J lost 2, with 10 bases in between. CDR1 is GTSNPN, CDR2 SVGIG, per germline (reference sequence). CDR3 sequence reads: CAWRRGENYGYTF. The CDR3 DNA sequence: TGTGCCTGGAGACGGGGGGAAAACTATGGCTACACCTTC.

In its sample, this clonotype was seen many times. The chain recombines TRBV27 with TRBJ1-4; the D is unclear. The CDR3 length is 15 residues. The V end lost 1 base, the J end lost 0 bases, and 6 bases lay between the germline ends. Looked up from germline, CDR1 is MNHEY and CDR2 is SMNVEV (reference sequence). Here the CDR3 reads CASSLLAATNEKLFF. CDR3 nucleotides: TGTGCCAGCAGTTTATTGGCTGCAACTAATGAAAAACTGTTTTTT.

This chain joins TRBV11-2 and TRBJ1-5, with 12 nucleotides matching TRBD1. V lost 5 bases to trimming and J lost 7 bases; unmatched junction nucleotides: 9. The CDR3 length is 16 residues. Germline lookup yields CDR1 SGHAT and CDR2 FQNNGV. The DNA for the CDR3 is TGTGCCAGCAGCCCCGCGCCGGGACAGGGGGCCCAGCCCCAGCATTTT. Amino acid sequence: CASSPAPGQGAQPQHF.

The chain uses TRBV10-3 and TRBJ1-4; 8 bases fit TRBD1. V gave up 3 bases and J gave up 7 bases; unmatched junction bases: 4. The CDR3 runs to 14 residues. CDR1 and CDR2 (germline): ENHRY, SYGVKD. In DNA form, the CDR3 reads TGTGCCATCAGTGACGGGACAGGAACTGAAAAACTGTTTTTT. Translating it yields CAISDGTGTEKLFF.

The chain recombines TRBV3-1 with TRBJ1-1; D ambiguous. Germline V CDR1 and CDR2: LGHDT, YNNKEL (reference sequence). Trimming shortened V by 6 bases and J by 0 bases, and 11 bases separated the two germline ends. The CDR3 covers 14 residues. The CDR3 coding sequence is TGTGCCAGCAGAAGGGAGTCCATGAACACTGAAGCTTTCTTT. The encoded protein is CASRRESMNTEAFF.

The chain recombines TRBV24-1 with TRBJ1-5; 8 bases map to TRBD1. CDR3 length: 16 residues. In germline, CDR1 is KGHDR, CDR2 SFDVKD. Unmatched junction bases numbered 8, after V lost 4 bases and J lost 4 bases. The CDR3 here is CATSDPTGDQNQPQHF. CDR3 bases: TGTGCCACCAGTGACCCGACAGGGGACCAAAATCAGCCCCAGCATTTT.

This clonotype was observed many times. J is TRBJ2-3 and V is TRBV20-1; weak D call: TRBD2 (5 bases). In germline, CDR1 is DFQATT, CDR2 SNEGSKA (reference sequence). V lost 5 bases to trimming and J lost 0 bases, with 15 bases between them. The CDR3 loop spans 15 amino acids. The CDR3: CSASLGVGSTDTQYF. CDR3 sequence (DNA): TGCAGTGCTTCGCTCGGGGTAGGCAGCACAGATACGCAGTATTTT.

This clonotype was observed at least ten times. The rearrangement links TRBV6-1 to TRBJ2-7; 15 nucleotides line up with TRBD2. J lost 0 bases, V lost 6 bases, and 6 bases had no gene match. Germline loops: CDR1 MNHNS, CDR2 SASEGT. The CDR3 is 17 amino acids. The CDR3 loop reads CASRVGLAGGGSYEQYV. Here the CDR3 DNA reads TGTGCCAGCAGAGTGGGACTAGCGGGAGGTGGCTCCTACGAGCAGTACGTC.

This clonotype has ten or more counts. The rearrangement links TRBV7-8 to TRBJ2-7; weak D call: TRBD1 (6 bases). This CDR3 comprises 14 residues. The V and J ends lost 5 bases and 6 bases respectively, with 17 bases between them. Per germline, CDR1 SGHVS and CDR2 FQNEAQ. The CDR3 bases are TGTGCCAGCAGCCGTTTTACAGGGATCAGCGAGCAGTACTTC. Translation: CASSRFTGISEQYF.

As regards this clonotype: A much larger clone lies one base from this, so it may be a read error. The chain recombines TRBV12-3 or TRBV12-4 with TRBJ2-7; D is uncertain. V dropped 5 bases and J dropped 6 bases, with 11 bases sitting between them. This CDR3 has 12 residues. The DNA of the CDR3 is TGTGCCAGCAGTGAACCAAAAGCCGAGCAGTACTTC. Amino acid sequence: CASSEPKAEQYF.

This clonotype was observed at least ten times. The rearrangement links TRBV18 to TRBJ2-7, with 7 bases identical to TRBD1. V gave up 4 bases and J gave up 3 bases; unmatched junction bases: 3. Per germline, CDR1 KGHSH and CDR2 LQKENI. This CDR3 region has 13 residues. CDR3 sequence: CASSQGTVYEQYV. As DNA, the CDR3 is TGTGCCAGCTCACAAGGGACAGTCTACGAGCAGTACGTC.

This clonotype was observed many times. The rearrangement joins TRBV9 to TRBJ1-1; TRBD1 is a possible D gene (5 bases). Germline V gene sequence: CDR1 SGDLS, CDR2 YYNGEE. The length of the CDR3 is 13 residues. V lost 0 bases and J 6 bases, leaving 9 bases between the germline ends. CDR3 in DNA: TGTGCCAGCAGCGTAGGGGGGGGAGCTGAAGCTTTCTTT. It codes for CASSVGGGAEAFF.

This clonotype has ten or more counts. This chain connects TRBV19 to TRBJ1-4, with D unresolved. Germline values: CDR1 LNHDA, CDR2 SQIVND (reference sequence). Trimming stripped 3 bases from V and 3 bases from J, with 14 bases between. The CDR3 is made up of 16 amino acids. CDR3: CASSIPWVGANEKLFF. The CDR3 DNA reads TGTGCCAGTAGTATCCCGTGGGTCGGAGCTAATGAAAAACTGTTTTTT.